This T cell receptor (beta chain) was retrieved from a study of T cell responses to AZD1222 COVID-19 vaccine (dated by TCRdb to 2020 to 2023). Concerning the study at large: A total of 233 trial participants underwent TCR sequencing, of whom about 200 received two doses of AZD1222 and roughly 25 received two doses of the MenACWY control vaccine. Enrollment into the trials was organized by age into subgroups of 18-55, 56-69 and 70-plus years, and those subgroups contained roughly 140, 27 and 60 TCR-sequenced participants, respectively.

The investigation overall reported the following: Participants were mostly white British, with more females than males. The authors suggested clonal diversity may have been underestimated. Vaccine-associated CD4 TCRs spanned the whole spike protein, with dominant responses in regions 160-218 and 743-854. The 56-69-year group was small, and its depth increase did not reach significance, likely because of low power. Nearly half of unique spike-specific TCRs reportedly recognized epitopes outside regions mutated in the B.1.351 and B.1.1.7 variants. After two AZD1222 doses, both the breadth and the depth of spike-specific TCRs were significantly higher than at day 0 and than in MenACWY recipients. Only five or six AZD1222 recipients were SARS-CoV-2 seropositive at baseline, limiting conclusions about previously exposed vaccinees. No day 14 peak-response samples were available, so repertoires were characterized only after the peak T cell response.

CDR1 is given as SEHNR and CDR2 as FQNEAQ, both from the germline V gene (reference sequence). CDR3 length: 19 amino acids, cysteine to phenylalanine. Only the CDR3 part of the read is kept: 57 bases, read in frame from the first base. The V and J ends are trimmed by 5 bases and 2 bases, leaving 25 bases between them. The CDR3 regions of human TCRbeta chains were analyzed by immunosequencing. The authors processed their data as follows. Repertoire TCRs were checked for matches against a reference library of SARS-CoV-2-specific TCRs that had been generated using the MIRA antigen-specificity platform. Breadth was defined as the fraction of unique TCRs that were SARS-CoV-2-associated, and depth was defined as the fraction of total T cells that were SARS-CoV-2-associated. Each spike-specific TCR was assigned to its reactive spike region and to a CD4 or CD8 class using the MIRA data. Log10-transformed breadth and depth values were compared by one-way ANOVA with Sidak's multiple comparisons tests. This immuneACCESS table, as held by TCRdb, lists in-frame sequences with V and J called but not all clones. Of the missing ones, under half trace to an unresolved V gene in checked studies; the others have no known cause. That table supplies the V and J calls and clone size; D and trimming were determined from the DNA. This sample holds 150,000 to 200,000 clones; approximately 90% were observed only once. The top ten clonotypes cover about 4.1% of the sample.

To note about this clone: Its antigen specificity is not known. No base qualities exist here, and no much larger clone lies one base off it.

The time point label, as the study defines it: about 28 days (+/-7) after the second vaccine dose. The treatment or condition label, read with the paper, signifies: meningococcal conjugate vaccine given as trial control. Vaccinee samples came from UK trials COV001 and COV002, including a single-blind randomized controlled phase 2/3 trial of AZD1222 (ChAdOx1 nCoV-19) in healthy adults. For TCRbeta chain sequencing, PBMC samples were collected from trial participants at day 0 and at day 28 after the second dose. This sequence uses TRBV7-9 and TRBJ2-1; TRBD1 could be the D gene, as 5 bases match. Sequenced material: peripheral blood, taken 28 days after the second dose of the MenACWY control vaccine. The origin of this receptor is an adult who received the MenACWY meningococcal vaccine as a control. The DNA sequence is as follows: TGTGCCAGCAGCACCACCACCCCGAGGACACTAAACCCCTACAATGAGCAGTTCTTC. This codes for CASSTTTPRTLNPYNEQFF.